These 15 T cell receptor beta chains were all obtained from the same sample, sequenced in a study of blood T cell repertoires in COVID-19. TCRdb's table, derived via immunoSEQ multiplex PCR, lists solely in-frame clones and lacks some. The sample gives more than 150,000 clones, roughly 80% of which show up once; about 5% is in the top ten. Sample: peripheral blood. These receptors were taken from a woman between 25 and 40 years old with acute or convalescent COVID-19.

In this sample, this clone turned up once. The chain couples TRBV6-5 to TRBJ2-2; the match to TRBD2 covers 10 bases. This CDR3 has 16 residues. Germline V gene lookup returns CDR1 MNHEY and CDR2 SVGAGI. Trimming took 3 bases from V and 6 from J; bases not matched to a gene: 7. CDR3 loop: CASSYGASGRAGELFF. CDR3 bases: TGTGCCAGCAGTTATGGGGCTAGCGGGAGAGCCGGGGAGCTGTTTTTT.

The chain joins TRBV5-1 to TRBJ2-1, with D tentatively TRBD2 (6 bases). This CDR3 is built from 16 residues. With 2 bases removed from V and 0 bases from J, the gap between germline ends came to 12 bases. Germline values: CDR1 SGHRS, CDR2 YFSETQ. The CDR3 nucleotides are TGCGCCAGCAGCTTACGTGACGGGAGCTCCTACAATGAGCAGTTCTTC. Protein sequence: CASSLRDGSSYNEQFF.

This clone has only a few counts. This chain links TRBV7-2 with TRBJ1-1; D perhaps matches TRBD1 (5 bases). In germline, CDR1 is SGHTA, CDR2 FQGNSA. The germline V and J ends were trimmed by 4 bases and 2 bases, with 17 bases remaining between them. The CDR3 runs 16 residues. This CDR3 is CASSSNSGHRNTEAFF. The CDR3 coding sequence is TGTGCCAGCAGCTCAAACTCCGGACACCGCAACACTGAAGCTTTCTTT.

The chain combines TRBV19 with TRBJ2-1; D is ambiguous. This CDR3 spans 13 amino acids. The germline V gene encodes CDR1 LNHDA and CDR2 SQIVND (reference sequence). V lost 3 bases and J lost 3, with 6 bases in between. CDR3 protein: CASSIGDYNEQFF. CDR3 DNA: TGTGCCAGTAGTATCGGAGACTACAATGAGCAGTTCTTC.

This clone was picked up a small number of times. The CDR3 nucleotides are TGTGCCAGCAGCTCATGGACAGGGAACACCGGGGAGCTGTTTTTT. This encodes CASSSWTGNTGELFF. V gene TRBV11-2 combines with J gene TRBJ2-2; 7 bases agree with TRBD1. V shed 4 bases and J 1 base; nucleotides not matched to a gene: 3. The germline gives CDR1 SGHAT, CDR2 FQNNGV. This CDR3 contains 15 residues.

J is TRBJ2-5 and V is TRBV4-2; 10 bases are a match to TRBD1. Germline V lookup: CDR1 LGHNA, CDR2 YNFKEQ. The length of the CDR3 is 16 residues. V lost 4 bases to trimming and J lost 2 bases; unmatched junction nucleotides: 7. CDR3 coding DNA: TGTGCCAGCAGCCTTCGGACAGGGGGTTTGCAAGAGACCCAGTACTTC. Translating it yields CASSLRTGGLQETQYF.

This clone was detected only once. This rearrangement joins TRBV2 to TRBJ2-7, with 8 bases lining up with TRBD2. This CDR3 spans 19 amino acids. Germline CDR1 reads SNHLY; CDR2 reads FYNNEI. V lost 4 bases and J lost 4; bases outside the gene matches: 21. CDR3 protein: CASSARGGWTSGSQYEQYF. In nucleotides, the CDR3 is TGTGCCAGCAGTGCGAGGGGGGGGTGGACCAGCGGGAGTCAGTACGAGCAGTACTTC.

This clone was found a few times. The CDR3 DNA sequence: TGCGCCAGCAGCCAAGGAGTAGGCGAGGTGAACATTCAGTACTTC. Its translation: CASSQGVGEVNIQYF. The chain recombines TRBV4-3 with TRBJ2-4; D remains unclear. The CDR3 totals 15 residues. Germline V gene data show CDR1 as LGHNA and CDR2 as YSLEER. The germline V and J ends were trimmed by 1 base and 7 bases, with 14 bases remaining between them.

This clone was seen once. The chain has TRBV28 and TRBJ2-2, with a tentative D call TRBD1 (5 bases). Deletions cut 7 bases from V and 6 bases from J, with 24 bases between. The germline gives CDR1 MDHEN, CDR2 SYDVKM. The CDR3 extends over 17 amino acids. CDR3 region: CASNPHMVGVGPGELFF. The CDR3 DNA follows: TGTGCCAGCAACCCCCACATGGTAGGGGTTGGGCCCGGGGAGCTGTTTTTT.

V is TRBV28 and J is TRBJ1-5, with TRBD1 as a possible D gene (5 bases). V was clipped by 1 base and J by 5 bases, with 24 bases between them. The CDR3 has 19 residues. CDR1 is MDHEN, CDR2 SYDVKM, per germline. CDR3 sequence: CASSLSPGLGWVGDQPQHF. DNA for the CDR3: TGTGCCAGCAGTTTATCCCCGGGTCTGGGATGGGTAGGGGATCAGCCCCAGCATTTT.

The chain carries TRBV25-1 and TRBJ1-1, with 7 bases that match TRBD1. Trimming cost V 8 bases and J 4 bases; bases outside gene matches: 10. Germline CDR1 is MGHDK and CDR2 is SYGVNS. There are 14 residues in the CDR3. The CDR3 coding sequence is TGTGCCAGCCATACCCGTCCAGGGGGCACTGAAGCTTTCTTT. Translated: CASHTRPGGTEAFF.

The rearrangement uses TRBV19 and TRBJ2-3, with a weak D call TRBD1 (5 bases). This CDR3 spans 15 amino acids. V was clipped by 5 bases and J by 1 base, with 13 bases between them. Germline-derived CDR1 and CDR2 are LNHDA and SQIVND (reference sequence). CDR3: CASSPPGAGTDTQYF. The CDR3 DNA sequence: TGTGCCAGTAGTCCACCTGGGGCTGGCACAGATACGCAGTATTTT. The full variable domain, with the rest looked up from reference TRBV19 and TRBJ2-3, is DGGITQSPKYLFRKEGQNVTLSCEQNLNHDAMYWYRQDPGQGLRLIYYSQIVNDFQKGDIAEGYSVSREKKESFPLTVTSAQKNPTAFYLCASSPPGAGTDTQYFGPGTRLTVL.

V and J are TRBV19 and TRBJ2-7; 9 bases fit TRBD1. The CDR3 totals 13 residues. Germline CDR1 and CDR2: LNHDA and SQIVND (reference sequence). With V trimmed by 5 bases and J by 6 bases, 5 bases remained unmatched. CDR3 in amino acids: CASSFNRGREQYF. CDR3 nucleotide sequence: TGTGCCAGTAGTTTTAACAGGGGGCGCGAGCAGTACTTC.

CDR3 DNA: TGTGCCAGCAGCTCCTCAGGGGGACGCGATAACGAGCAGTACTTC. It codes for CASSSSGGRDNEQYF. The chain is built from TRBV5-5 and TRBJ2-7; 7 positions match TRBD1. Germline values: CDR1 SGHKS, CDR2 YYEKEE (reference sequence). The CDR3 loop spans 15 amino acids. The trim removed 3 bases at V and 5 bases at J, leaving 11 bases unmatched.

This rearrangement joins TRBV6-2 or TRBV6-3 to TRBJ2-5, with D possibly being TRBD1 (6 bases). V was shortened by 2 bases and J by 4 bases, with 20 bases between the two germline ends. This CDR3 has 17 residues. Germline V gives CDR1 MNHEY, CDR2 SVGEGT. CDR3 region: CASSYPSGSRGRETQYF. In DNA form, the CDR3 reads TGTGCCAGCAGTTACCCCTCAGGGAGCAGGGGTCGAGAGACCCAGTACTTC.